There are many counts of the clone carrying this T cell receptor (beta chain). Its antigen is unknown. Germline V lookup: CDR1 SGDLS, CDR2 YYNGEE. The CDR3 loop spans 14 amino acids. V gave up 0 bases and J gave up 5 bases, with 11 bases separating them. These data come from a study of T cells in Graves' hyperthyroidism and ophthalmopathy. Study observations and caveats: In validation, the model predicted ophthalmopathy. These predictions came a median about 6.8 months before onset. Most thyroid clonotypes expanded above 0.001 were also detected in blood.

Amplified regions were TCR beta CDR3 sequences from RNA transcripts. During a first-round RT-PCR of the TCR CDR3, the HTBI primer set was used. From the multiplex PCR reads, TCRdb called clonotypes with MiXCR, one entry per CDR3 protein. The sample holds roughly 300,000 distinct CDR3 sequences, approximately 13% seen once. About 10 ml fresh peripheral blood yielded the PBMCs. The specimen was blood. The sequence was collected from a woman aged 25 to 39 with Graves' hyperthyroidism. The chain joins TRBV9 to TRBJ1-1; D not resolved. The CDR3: CASSVAPLRTEAFF. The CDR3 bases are TGTGCCAGCAGCGTAGCCCCCCTACGGACTGAAGCTTTCTTT. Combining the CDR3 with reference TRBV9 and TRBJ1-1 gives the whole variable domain DSGVTQTPKHLITATGQRVTLRCSPRSGDLSVYWYQQSLDQGLQFLIQYYNGEERAKGNILERFSAQQFPDLHSELNLSSLELGDSALYFCASSVAPLRTEAFFGQGTRLTVV.